These T cell receptor beta chains were read from a single sample in a study of OX40 agonist ivuxolimab in advanced cancers. The protocol was immunoSEQ multiplex PCR, while the TCRdb copy is restricted to in-frame clones and leaves out a portion. This table holds some 96,000 clones, 70% to 85% found once. This material consisted of CD4+ or CD8+ T cells sorted from blood, taken in a trial of the OX40 agonist ivuxolimab. These receptors were taken from an adult with an advanced solid tumor such as melanoma, head and neck, liver or kidney cancer. The CDR3 runs from the conserved cysteine through the conserved F or W. Fields, in order: J gene, V gene, D gene, CDR3 DNA, CDR3 protein. A D gene is named only where the DNA matches it firmly.

J gene: TRBJ2-7
V gene: TRBV7-2
D gene: -
CDR3 DNA: TGTGCGAGTCAGAGCTCCTACGAGCAGTACTTC
CDR3 protein: CASQSSYEQYF

J gene: TRBJ2-7
V gene: TRBV13
D gene: TRBD2
CDR3 DNA: TGTGCCAGCAGCTTTCGGCTAGCGGGGTACGAGCAGTACTTC
CDR3 protein: CASSFRLAGYEQYF

J gene: TRBJ1-4
V gene: TRBV4-3
D gene: -
CDR3 DNA: TGCGCCAGCAGCTCTGTAGTCCGGGAGCAAGAAAAACTGTTTTTT
CDR3 protein: CASSSVVREQEKLFF

J gene: TRBJ2-7
V gene: TRBV7-9
D gene: TRBD1
CDR3 DNA: TGTGCCAGCAGCCCTCGGGGGGACAGGGTTCCCTACGAGCAGTACTTC
CDR3 protein: CASSPRGDRVPYEQYF

J gene: TRBJ2-1
V gene: TRBV18
D gene: -
CDR3 DNA: TGTGCCAGCTCACCATTGAGAAGGACAGACAGCTCCTACAATGAGCAGTTCTTC
CDR3 protein: CASSPLRRTDSSYNEQFF

J gene: TRBJ2-1
V gene: TRBV16
D gene: -
CDR3 DNA: TGTGCCAGCAGCCAATCATCCAGGGTGGATGAGCAGTTCTTC
CDR3 protein: CASSQSSRVDEQFF

J gene: TRBJ2-2
V gene: TRBV5-4
D gene: -
CDR3 DNA: TGTGCCAGCAGCCCCGGGACTGAGAACACCGGGGAGCTGTTTTTT
CDR3 protein: CASSPGTENTGELFF

J gene: TRBJ2-7
V gene: TRBV18
D gene: -
CDR3 DNA: TGTGCCAGCTCACGGTCGAGAGGGTGGGGGACGTCCTACGAGCAGTACTTC
CDR3 protein: CASSRSRGWGTSYEQYF

J gene: TRBJ2-7
V gene: TRBV19
D gene: -
CDR3 DNA: TGTGCCAGTAGTATCGATACCGGGTCCTCCTACGAGCAGTACTTC
CDR3 protein: CASSIDTGSSYEQYF

J gene: TRBJ1-4
V gene: TRBV11-2
D gene: -
CDR3 DNA: TGTGCCAGCAGCCCCGGGACTAATGGCGAGAAGGTTGAAAAACTGTTTTTT
CDR3 protein: CASSPGTNGEKVEKLFF

J gene: TRBJ1-2
V gene: TRBV6-1
D gene: -
CDR3 DNA: TGTGCCAGCAGTGGGGGTACGAACTATGGCTACACCTTC
CDR3 protein: CASSGGTNYGYTF

J gene: TRBJ1-6
V gene: TRBV4-3
D gene: -
CDR3 DNA: TGCGCCAGCAGCCAAGGTCTCTTCGGCGACTCACCCCTCCACTTT
CDR3 protein: CASSQGLFGDSPLHF

J gene: TRBJ2-7
V gene: TRBV4-3
D gene: -
CDR3 DNA: TGCGCCAGCAGCCAATCCAAGGAACCCAGCGACGAGCAGTACTTC
CDR3 protein: CASSQSKEPSDEQYF

J gene: TRBJ1-1
V gene: TRBV5-1
D gene: TRBD1
CDR3 DNA: TGCGCCAGCAGTTTGGGACAGCCCGGACCTGAAGCTTTCTTT
CDR3 protein: CASSLGQPGPEAFF

J gene: TRBJ1-5
V gene: TRBV16
D gene: -
CDR3 DNA: TGTGCCAGCAGTCGACAGAGTAGCAATCAGCCCCAGCATTTT
CDR3 protein: CASSRQSSNQPQHF